The rows below give T cell receptor beta chains drawn from one sample of a study of OX40 agonist ivuxolimab in advanced cancers. Measured with immunoSEQ multiplex PCR; TCRdb has only the in-frame clones, and not every one. The sample records 90,000 to 120,000 clones, less than 95% being singletons. The source was CD4+ or CD8+ T cells sorted from blood, collected in a trial of the OX40 agonist ivuxolimab. These receptors originate from an adult with an advanced solid tumor such as melanoma, head and neck, liver or kidney cancer. The CDR3 runs from the conserved cysteine through the conserved F or W. Each record gives: CDR3 DNA, CDR3 protein, V gene, clone size, D gene, J gene. The D gene is left open where the match is weak. Clone size, where shown, is once, few, many, or a class for clones that have expanded.

CDR3nt: TGTGCCAGCAGCTTAGGGCAGTCCTATGGCTACACCTTC
CDR3aa: CASSLGQSYGYTF
v_gene: TRBV7-2
abundance: NA
d_gene: NA
j_gene: TRBJ1-2

CDR3nt: TGTGCCAGTAACAAGGGGACTAGCGGGAGTGGTGAGCAGTTCTTC
CDR3aa: CASNKGTSGSGEQFF
v_gene: TRBV19
abundance: once
d_gene: TRBD2
j_gene: TRBJ2-1

CDR3nt: TGCGCCAGCAGCCCCGGGCCACCCCACTATGGCTACACCTTC
CDR3aa: CASSPGPPHYGYTF
v_gene: TRBV5-1
abundance: NA
d_gene: NA
j_gene: TRBJ1-2

CDR3nt: TGTGCCAGCAGCTTAGTGTCGGAAGAGCAGTACTTC
CDR3aa: CASSLVSEEQYF
v_gene: TRBV7-6
abundance: NA
d_gene: NA
j_gene: TRBJ2-7

CDR3nt: TGTGCCAGCAGCCTCGACCTAGGACTGAATAACTATGGCTACACCTTC
CDR3aa: CASSLDLGLNNYGYTF
v_gene: TRBV7-8
abundance: NA
d_gene: NA
j_gene: TRBJ1-2

CDR3nt: TGTGCCAGCAGTAGCCTGGGGTACCAAGAGACCCAGTACTTC
CDR3aa: CASSSLGYQETQYF
v_gene: TRBV27
abundance: few
d_gene: NA
j_gene: TRBJ2-5

CDR3nt: TGTGCCAGCCACGTTAAGGGATTGAGGGGCTACACCTTC
CDR3aa: CASHVKGLRGYTF
v_gene: TRBV19
abundance: NA
d_gene: NA
j_gene: TRBJ1-2

CDR3nt: TGCGCCAGCTCCCTCGGGGGGCAGCTTGGGGATTCACCCCTCCACTTT
CDR3aa: CASSLGGQLGDSPLHF
v_gene: TRBV10-2
abundance: NA
d_gene: NA
j_gene: TRBJ1-6

CDR3nt: TGTGCCAGCAGTGACGGTCGGAACCAAGAGACCCAGTACTTC
CDR3aa: CASSDGRNQETQYF
v_gene: TRBV2
abundance: NA
d_gene: NA
j_gene: TRBJ2-5

CDR3nt: TGTGCCAGCAGTTCCCCAGGCAGGGCCGGATGGCGAGCTTTCTTT
CDR3aa: CASSSPGRAGWRAFF
v_gene: TRBV6-5
abundance: few
d_gene: NA
j_gene: TRBJ1-1

CDR3nt: TGTGCCAGCACCCAAGCGGATTCCTACGAGCAGTACTTC
CDR3aa: CASTQADSYEQYF
v_gene: TRBV2
abundance: NA
d_gene: NA
j_gene: TRBJ2-7

CDR3nt: TGTGCCAGTAGTCTCAAACAAGGAGAAGAGACCCAGTACTTC
CDR3aa: CASSLKQGEETQYF
v_gene: TRBV19
abundance: NA
d_gene: NA
j_gene: TRBJ2-5

CDR3nt: TGTGCCAGCTCACCACTCACAGTGAACACTGAAGCTTTCTTT
CDR3aa: CASSPLTVNTEAFF
v_gene: TRBV18
abundance: NA
d_gene: NA
j_gene: TRBJ1-1